Below are 20 T cell receptor beta chains sequenced from a single sample in a study of identical twins. TCRdb passed the 5' RACE reads through MiXCR, listing each CDR3 protein once. This sample carries 1.5 million to 2 million distinct CDR3 sequences, about 32% of them seen once, and the ten largest clones take more than 0.25%. Sequenced: cord blood. The receptors originated from a newborn girl in good health.

V is TRBV13 and J is TRBJ2-1, with 12 bases fitting TRBD2. The CDR3 has 15 amino acids. Germline loops: CDR1 PRHDT, CDR2 FYEKMQ (reference sequence). Trimming removed 5 bases from V and 12 bases from J; junction bases left unmatched: 11. The CDR3 loop is CASSPRTSGALGQFF. The CDR3, as DNA: TGTGCCAGCAGCCCACGGACTAGCGGGGCCCTAGGGCAGTTCTTC.

This chain links TRBV5-1 with TRBJ1-2; 9 bases are shared with TRBD1. The junction had 1 base not matched to a gene; V was cut back by 3 bases and J by 1 base. The CDR3 has 14 residues. The germline gives CDR1 SGHRS, CDR2 YFSETQ. CDR3 loop: CASSYRGHNYGYTF. DNA of the CDR3: TGCGCCAGCAGCTACAGGGGGCATAACTATGGCTACACCTTC.

Worth noting for this clonotype: A read error may be the cause here, since a much bigger clone is one base away. This chain connects TRBV12-3 or TRBV12-4 to TRBJ2-1; D is perhaps TRBD1 (6 bases). The CDR3 covers 14 residues. V shed 3 bases and J shed 10 bases, with 16 bases lying between them. The CDR3 is CASSLWDNTYEQFF. CDR3 sequence (DNA): TGTGCCAGCAGTTTGTGGGACAACACTTACGAGCAGTTCTTC.

This chain links TRBV7-8 with TRBJ2-2; D perhaps matches TRBD2 (5 bases). V lost 7 bases to trimming and J lost 0 bases, with 12 bases between them. Per germline, CDR1 SGHVS and CDR2 FQNEAQ. CDR3 length: 15 amino acids. The CDR3 here is CASNGNWANTGELFF. Here the CDR3 DNA reads TGTGCCAGCAACGGGAATTGGGCGAACACCGGGGAGCTGTTTTTT.

This clonotype was counted at least ten times. The chain has TRBV6-5 and TRBJ2-7; TRBD1 matches at 9 bases. The V gene's germline CDR1 is MNHEY and CDR2 SVGAGI. The CDR3 consists of 16 residues. Trimming took 2 bases from V and 5 from J; bases not matched to a gene: 10. The CDR3 protein is CASSYLRGTGIHEQYF. The CDR3 bases are TGTGCCAGCAGTTACCTCCGAGGGACAGGGATTCACGAGCAGTACTTC.

The chain recombines TRBV28 with TRBJ1-2; 7 nucleotides match TRBD1. Germline V CDR1 and CDR2: MDHEN, SYDVKM. Trimming cost V 6 bases and J 2 bases; bases outside gene matches: 6. This CDR3 spans 14 amino acids. The CDR3 here is CASSHRGVNYGYTF. The CDR3, as DNA: TGTGCCAGCAGCCACAGGGGAGTCAACTATGGCTACACCTTC.

This clonotype was seen at least ten times. The V call is TRBV7-9, the J call TRBJ1-2; D call uncertain. V dropped 4 bases and J dropped 2 bases, with 14 bases sitting between them. The germline V gene encodes CDR1 SEHNR and CDR2 FQNEAQ (reference sequence). The CDR3 covers 15 residues. The CDR3 nucleotides are TGTGCCAGCAGCTCCGTTCAGCTAAAAAACTATGGCTACACCTTC. This sequence encodes CASSSVQLKNYGYTF. Full variable domain (missing parts from reference TRBV7-9 and TRBJ1-2): DTGVSQNPRHKITKRGQNVTFRCDPISEHNRLYWYRQTLGQGPEFLTYFQNEAQLEKSRLLSDRFSAERPKGSFSTLEIQRTEQGDSAMYLCASSSVQLKNYGYTFGSGTRLTVV.

In this sample, this clonotype turned up a few times. This chain connects TRBV11-2 to TRBJ2-3, with D uncertain. This CDR3 comprises 15 residues. Looked up from germline, CDR1 is SGHAT and CDR2 is FQNNGV. The ends were cut back, 2 bases at V and 5 bases at J, with 14 bases in the middle. Here the CDR3 reads CASSLISLEVDTQYF. CDR3 bases: TGTGCCAGCAGCTTAATTAGTCTCGAGGTAGATACGCAGTATTTT. Full variable domain (outside the CDR3, taken from reference TRBV11-2 and TRBJ2-3): EAGVAQSPRYKIIEKRQSVAFWCNPISGHATLYWYQQILGQGPKLLIQFQNNGVVDDSQLPKDRFSAERLKGVDSTLKIQPAKLEDSAVYLCASSLISLEVDTQYFGPGTRLTVL.

This clonotype occurred a few times. V gene TRBV20-1 combines with J gene TRBJ2-3; 8 bases fit TRBD2. Trimming removed 3 bases from V and 0 bases from J; junction bases left unmatched: 11. CDR3 length: 17 amino acids. Germline V gives CDR1 DFQATT, CDR2 SNEGSKA (reference sequence). The CDR3 DNA reads TGCAGTGCTAGGTCACCGGGACTAGAGGTTAGCACAGATACGCAGTATTTT. Its translation is CSARSPGLEVSTDTQYF.

This clonotype occurred many times. One end of the junction varies from germline; a read error may be responsible. This sequence joins TRBV5-1 and TRBJ2-7; D tentatively fits TRBD1 or TRBD2 (6 bases each). From germline, CDR1 is SGHRS and CDR2 YFSETQ. This CDR3 has 13 residues. CDR3 protein: CASSLGGGDEQYF. DNA for the CDR3: TGTGCCAGCAGCTTAGGAGGGGGAGACGAGCAGTACTTC.

The chain carries TRBV20-1 and TRBJ2-3; 9 bases are shared with TRBD1. Germline CDR1 and CDR2: DFQATT and SNEGSKA (reference sequence). V shed 6 bases and J 1 base; nucleotides not matched to a gene: 5. This CDR3 region has 14 residues. CDR3 bases: TGCAGTGCCCCCTGGACAGGGGGCACAGATACGCAGTATTTT. Its translation: CSAPWTGGTDTQYF.

In its sample, this clonotype was seen many times. This chain links TRBV4-2 with TRBJ1-6, with no clear D. Germline CDR1 is LGHNA and CDR2 is YNFKEQ. The CDR3 is 13 amino acids. The V gene lost 0 bases and the J gene lost 6 bases, with 3 bases spanning the gap. CDR3 protein: CASSQDGNSPLHF. In DNA, the CDR3 is TGTGCCAGCAGCCAAGATGGTAATTCACCCCTCCACTTT.

J is TRBJ1-2 and V is TRBV4-2; D is possibly TRBD1 (6 bases). Germline CDR1 is LGHNA and CDR2 is YNFKEQ. The CDR3 sequence is 14 residues long. The V gene lost 0 bases and the J gene lost 7 bases, with 12 bases spanning the gap. CDR3 loop: CASSQESGGGGYTF. The CDR3 DNA reads as TGTGCCAGCAGCCAAGAATCGGGGGGCGGTGGCTACACCTTC.

This chain connects TRBV7-9 to TRBJ2-5; D is perhaps TRBD1 (5 bases). V was trimmed by 8 bases and J by 11 bases, leaving 24 bases between them. Per germline, CDR1 SEHNR and CDR2 FQNEAQ (reference sequence). CDR3 length: 14 amino acids. The DNA of the CDR3 is TGTGCCAGCGGCCCTACAACCTGGGGCTATGAGCAGTACTTC. Amino acid sequence: CASGPTTWGYEQYF. Using reference TRBV7-9 and TRBJ2-5 for the parts outside the CDR3, the full variable domain is DTGVSQNPRHKITKRGQNVTFRCDPISEHNRLYWYRQTLGQGPEFLTYFQNEAQLEKSRLLSDRFSAERPKGSFSTLEIQRTEQGDSAMYLCASGPTTWGYEQYFGPGTRLLVL.

V and J are TRBV13 and TRBJ2-2, with TRBD2 as a possible D gene (5 bases). The CDR3 has 14 amino acids. CDR1 PRHDT and CDR2 FYEKMQ come from the germline V gene (reference sequence). V lost 8 bases and J lost 2, with 12 bases in between. In nucleotides, the CDR3 is TGTGCCAGCGGAAAGGACTCCAACACCGGGGAGCTGTTTTTT. The encoded protein is CASGKDSNTGELFF.

This clonotype was seen only a few times. This sequence joins TRBV15 and TRBJ2-4, with 7 nucleotides matching TRBD2. Trimming removed 5 bases from V and 1 base from J; junction bases left unmatched: 5. This CDR3 has 15 amino acids. CDR1 is LNHNV, CDR2 YYDKDF, per germline (reference sequence). CDR3 protein: CATSPRGGAKNIQYF. The CDR3 nucleotides are TGTGCCACCAGCCCCCGGGGAGGGGCCAAAAACATTCAGTACTTC.

The V call is TRBV9, the J call TRBJ2-1; D perhaps matches TRBD1 (5 bases). Trimming removed 0 bases from V and 1 base from J, with 20 bases in between. Germline V gives CDR1 SGDLS, CDR2 YYNGEE. This CDR3 comprises 19 residues. CDR3 sequence: CASSVAGVLQGLSYNEQFF. DNA of the CDR3: TGTGCCAGCAGCGTAGCTGGGGTTCTGCAGGGCCTATCCTACAATGAGCAGTTCTTC.

At least ten counts were recorded for this clonotype. This chain joins TRBV6-5 and TRBJ1-1; a possible D gene is TRBD1 (6 bases). In germline, CDR1 is MNHEY, CDR2 SVGAGI. This CDR3 has 16 amino acids. V lost 0 bases and J lost 7, with 18 bases in between. This chain's CDR3 is CASSYSPAGGLGEAFF. The CDR3 DNA reads as TGTGCCAGCAGTTACTCTCCCGCCGGGGGGCTAGGTGAAGCTTTCTTT.

The chain combines TRBV7-2 with TRBJ2-5, with 8 bases aligning to TRBD1. Germline V gene sequence: CDR1 SGHTA, CDR2 FQGNSA. This CDR3 is built from 17 residues. Unmatched junction bases numbered 8, after V lost 1 base and J lost 1 base. CDR3 sequence reads: CASSLVWMGQVQETQYF. CDR3 bases: TGTGCCAGCAGCTTAGTTTGGATGGGACAGGTCCAAGAGACCCAGTACTTC.

This clonotype was detected only a few times. A much bigger clone sits one base away, suggesting this may be a read error. CDR3 region: CASSFNNQPQHF. Written as DNA, the CDR3 is TGTGCCAGCAGTTTCAACAATCAGCCCCAGCATTTT. This chain links TRBV27 with TRBJ1-5; D not resolved. V was pared by 3 bases and J by 3 bases, with 3 bases between. CDR1 is MNHEY and CDR2 is SMNVEV in the germline V gene (reference sequence). The CDR3 runs to 12 residues.